This is a list of T cell receptor beta chains from one sample in a study of CD8 T cells in ankylosing spondylitis. TCRdb redid the calling of the 5' RACE reads with MiXCR, one entry per CDR3 protein. This repertoire shows about 240,000 distinct CDR3 sequences, over 7% found once; its top ten account for around 4.4%. Sequenced sample: blood, either unsorted or a sorted T cell fraction (not recorded which). The source of these receptors is a female donor with ankylosing spondylitis or in good health (not recorded which). The CDR3 runs from the conserved cysteine through the conserved F or W. D genes are given only for firm matches. Clone size, where shown, is once, few, many, or a class for clones that have expanded.

>.|TRBJ2-1|TRBV11-2|many
TGTGCCAGCAGCCCGGGACGACCGGGCTATGAGCAGTTCTTC
CASSPGRPGYEQFF
>.|TRBJ2-5|TRBV5-1|many
TGCGCCAGCAGCTCCCCGCAGGGAGGCAAAGAGACCCAGTACTTC
CASSSPQGGKETQYF
>TRBD1|TRBJ2-1|TRBV5-6|many
TGTGCCAGCAGCCTAACCGGGACAGGGGGAGGATATGAGCAGTTCTTC
CASSLTGTGGGYEQFF
>TRBD1|TRBJ2-7|TRBV5-1|many
TGCGCCAGCAGCTGGGGACAGGGGGCTGACGAGCAGTACTTC
CASSWGQGADEQYF
>.|TRBJ1-6|TRBV20-1|many
TGCAGTGCTCGAGAACCCCGTTCACCCCTCCACTTT
CSAREPRSPLHF
>.|TRBJ2-2|TRBV5-1|.
TGCGCCAGCAGCTTGGTTCTCCGGGACGGGGAGCTGTTTTTT
CASSLVLRDGELFF
>.|TRBJ1-1|TRBV3-1|few
TGTGCCAGCAGCCAAGATTATCCAGGCCGTCACACTGAAGCTTTCTTT
CASSQDYPGRHTEAFF
>.|TRBJ2-5|TRBV20-1|many
TGCAGTGCTCGGAGGCCGGAGGAGACCCAGTACTTC
CSARRPEETQYF
>.|TRBJ2-3|TRBV29-1|many
TGCAGCGTTGAAACCGCCGACCCTAGCACAGATACGCAGTATTTT
CSVETADPSTDTQYF
>.|TRBJ2-2|TRBV4-3|many
TGCGCCAGCAGCCAAGATCGGGCTACCGGGGAGCTGTTTTTT
CASSQDRATGELFF
>.|TRBJ1-1|TRBV7-2|.
TGTGCCAGCAGCCTAACAGGGATGAACAGTGAAGCTTTCTTT
CASSLTGMNSEAFF
>.|TRBJ1-3|TRBV12-5|many
TGTGCTAGTGGCAACCAACAAGGGACCATATATTTT
CASGNQQGTIYF
>.|TRBJ1-2|TRBV28|many
TGTGCCAGCACCCAACGGCCCTATGGCTACACCTTC
CASTQRPYGYTF
>.|TRBJ1-1|TRBV4-1|few
TGCGCCAGCAGCCCACAGGCCGGACGGCCTCAGGAAGCTTTCTTT
CASSPQAGRPQEAFF
>TRBD2|TRBJ2-3|TRBV29-1|many
TGCAGCGTTACGGCGGGAGGAATGGCAGATACGCAGTATTTT
CSVTAGGMADTQYF
>.|TRBJ2-7|TRBV20-1|many
TGCAGTGCTAGGGGGCAGGGGTCGGCCTACGAGCAGTACTTC
CSARGQGSAYEQYF
>TRBD1|TRBJ2-1|TRBV28|many
TGTGCCAGCCTAGAAGGGGGCACTACCCCTGAGCAGTTCTTC
CASLEGGTTPEQFF
>TRBD2|TRBJ2-1|TRBV10-3|many
TGTGCCATCGGGCAGCGGGACGAAAATGAGCAGTTCTTC
CAIGQRDENEQFF
>.|TRBJ1-1|TRBV2|many
TGTGCCAGCAGGTCGTTTGGGGCCCCGAACACTGAAGCTTTCTTT
CASRSFGAPNTEAFF
>.|TRBJ1-1|TRBV7-6|many
TGTGCCAGCAGCACGTACAGTAACACTGAAGCTTTCTTT
CASSTYSNTEAFF
>.|TRBJ1-2|TRBV12-3/TRBV12-4|many
TGTGCCAGCAGTTTTTCCGGGAGAGGGCATGGCTACACCTTC
CASSFSGRGHGYTF
>TRBD2|TRBJ2-3|TRBV20-1|.
TGCTGTGCTAGAGCCATCCAGGGACTAGCGGGAGCAGATACGCAGTATTTT
CCARAIQGLAGADTQYF
>TRBD2|TRBJ2-1|TRBV9|many
TGTGCCAGCAGCGGGGGTAGGACTAGCGGGAGCAGGGATGAGCAGTTCTTC
CASSGGRTSGSRDEQFF
>.|TRBJ2-6|TRBV29-1|many
TGCAGCGTTGAAGACCCCACAAACTCTGGGGCCAACGTCCTGACTTTC
CSVEDPTNSGANVLTF
>.|TRBJ2-7|TRBV6-1|many
TGTGCCAGCAGACAGACTTACCGGGACCGCGAGCAGTACTTC
CASRQTYRDREQYF
>.|TRBJ1-2|TRBV30|many
TGTGCCTGGGGGGATCCGGGATACAGCTTTGGCTACACCTTC
CAWGDPGYSFGYTF
>TRBD1|TRBJ2-7|TRBV5-1|many
TGCGCCAGCAGCAACGGACAGGGAAGCTCCTTTATCTACGAGCAGTACTTC
CASSNGQGSSFIYEQYF
>.|TRBJ2-5|TRBV5-6|many
TGTGCCAGCAGCTTGGGGGGGACGACAGAGACCCAGTACTTC
CASSLGGTTETQYF
>.|TRBJ1-5|TRBV6-2/TRBV6-3|.
TGTGCCAGCAGTTATGTCAGGGTCTTAAGCAATCAGCCCCAGCATTTT
CASSYVRVLSNQPQHF
>.|TRBJ2-2|TRBV20-1|.
TGCAGTGCTAGCCGGGACACCGGGGAGCTGTTTTTT
CSASRDTGELFF
>.|TRBJ2-2|TRBV7-9|many
TGTGCCAGCAGCTTAAAGACAGGAGATGCGAACACCGGGGAGCTGTTTTTT
CASSLKTGDANTGELFF
>TRBD2|TRBJ2-7|TRBV7-2|.
TGTGCCAGCAGCTTTCTAGCGGGTCCTAAGGCCCCCTACGAGCAGTACTTC
CASSFLAGPKAPYEQYF
>TRBD2|TRBJ2-1|TRBV6-6|many
TGTGCCAGCAGTTCCCGACTAGCGGAACAGTTCTTC
CASSSRLAEQFF
>.|TRBJ1-1|TRBV7-9|many
TGTGCCAGCACCCCAGGGGCCTTACCTGAGGCTTTCTTT
CASTPGALPEAFF
>TRBD2|TRBJ2-1|TRBV19|many
TGTGCCAGTAGTATCACCGGGACTAGCAATGAGCAGTTCTTC
CASSITGTSNEQFF
>TRBD2|TRBJ2-2|TRBV5-5|many
TGTGCCAGCAGCCCTACTAGCGGGAGTGGCACCGGGGAGCTGTTTTTT
CASSPTSGSGTGELFF
>TRBD1|TRBJ2-1|TRBV9|.
TGTGCCAGCAGCGTCCAGGGGGACCCTTTCAATGAGCAGTTCTTC
CASSVQGDPFNEQFF
>.|TRBJ2-2|TRBV4-3|few
TGCGCCAGCAGCCAAGATTCTCCTTTCGTGGGGGGCGGCACCGGGGAGCTGTTTTTT
CASSQDSPFVGGGTGELFF
>.|TRBJ2-3|TRBV20-1|many
TGCAGTGCTAGTTCTTTGAGGACAGCTTTTTATACGCAGTATTTT
CSASSLRTAFYTQYF
>.|TRBJ2-7|TRBV7-2|few
TGTGCCAGCAGCTTAGCGGTGGAGTACTACGAGCAGTACTTC
CASSLAVEYYEQYF
>.|TRBJ2-7|TRBV6-5|many
TGTGCCACCACGGGCAGCTCCTACGAGCAGTACTTC
CATTGSSYEQYF
>TRBD1|TRBJ2-2|TRBV5-1|many
TGCGCCAGCAGCACCCCGAACAGGGGCACCGGGGAGCTGTTTTTT
CASSTPNRGTGELFF
>TRBD1|TRBJ1-4|TRBV11-2|many
TGTGCCAGCAGCCCCCACAGGGGTCAAGAGTCCCCCACTAATGAAAAACTGTTTTTT
CASSPHRGQESPTNEKLFF
>.|TRBJ1-4|TRBV20-1|many
TGCAGTGCTAGAAAACCAGCAACTAATGAAAAACTGTTTTTT
CSARKPATNEKLFF
>.|TRBJ1-5|TRBV9|many
TGTGCCAGCAGCGTAGGGGACCTTAGCAATCAGCCCCAGCATTTT
CASSVGDLSNQPQHF
>TRBD1|TRBJ1-2|TRBV20-1|many
TGCAGTGCTAGAGTACCAGGGGGCGGTGGCTACACCTTC
CSARVPGGGGYTF
>TRBD2|TRBJ2-1|TRBV5-1|many
TGCGCCAGCAGCCCGGGGAGGGCCGACAATGAGCAGTTCTTC
CASSPGRADNEQFF
>.|TRBJ2-7|TRBV12-3/TRBV12-4|many
TGTGCCAGCAGTTCCACCCTAGCCTACGAGCAGTACTTC
CASSSTLAYEQYF